The next 5 T cell receptor beta chains were all read from a single sample in a study of shared clonotypes between healthy human individuals. Profiled with immunoSEQ multiplex PCR; TCRdb holds only in-frame clones, not every one. The sample records some 2,500,000 clones, approximately 93% being singletons. Sequencing was done on a sample of naive CD4+ T cells from PBMCs. Subset defined: CD45RA+ positively selected. The receptors shown here come from a man aged 18 to 29 in good health. Some clones in this sample may be carry-over from other donors' samples.

To note about this clone: Additional DNA sequences in this sample encode the identical CDR3. This chain uses TRBV5-1 with TRBJ2-3; D is ambiguous. The CDR3 totals 14 residues. The germline CDR1 and CDR2 sequences are SGHRS and YFSETQ. V lost 0 bases to trimming and J lost 0 bases, with 5 bases between them. CDR3 sequence: CASSLVPSTDTQYF. The CDR3, as DNA: TGCGCCAGCAGCTTGGTACCCAGCACAGATACGCAGTATTTT.

On this clone: Other DNA sequences within the sample encode an identical CDR3. The rearrangement links TRBV6-5 to TRBJ2-5, with D maybe TRBD1 (5 bases). V lost 6 bases and J lost 1, with 9 bases in between. This CDR3 comprises 13 residues. Germline V gene sequence: CDR1 MNHEY, CDR2 SVGAGI. CDR3 residues: CASSRQLQETQYF. The CDR3, as DNA: TGTGCCAGCAGCCGACAGCTCCAAGAGACCCAGTACTTC.

The chain is built from TRBV7-3 and TRBJ2-7; either TRBD1 or TRBD2 may fit D (5 bases each). V lost 5 bases and J 2 bases, leaving 10 bases between the germline ends. Germline CDR1 reads SGHTA; CDR2 reads FQGTGA. This CDR3 has 13 residues. The CDR3 protein is CASSTGPTYEQYF. For the CDR3, the DNA is TGTGCCAGCAGCACGGGACCCACCTACGAGCAGTACTTC.

Comments on this clone: The same CDR3 also results from other DNA sequences found in this sample. The chain combines TRBV2 with TRBJ2-5; 12 bases line up with TRBD2. CDR3 size: 15 residues. V was pared by 3 bases and J by 5 bases, with 4 bases of the junction left unmatched. Germline lookup yields CDR1 SNHLY and CDR2 FYNNEI. The CDR3 DNA reads as TGTGCCAGCAGTGATCTAGCGGGGGGGCAGGAGACCCAGTACTTC. This gives the protein CASSDLAGGQETQYF.

The chain employs TRBV2 and TRBJ1-4; D is undetermined. The germline V gene encodes CDR1 SNHLY and CDR2 FYNNEI. The V end was cut by 7 bases, the J end by 7 bases, with 10 bases between. The length of the CDR3 is 12 residues. The chain's CDR3 is CASTDDTEKLFF. In DNA, the CDR3 is TGTGCCAGCACGGACGACACTGAAAAACTGTTTTTT.